The 30 T cell receptor beta chains given below trace back to one sample, sequenced in a study of shared clonotypes between healthy human individuals. Method: immunoSEQ multiplex PCR; TCRdb's copy keeps in-frame clones and lacks some. Here the sample spans about a million clones, 70% to 85% being singletons. Sequenced material: memory CD4+ T cells from PBMCs. Sample subset: CD45RA-negative fraction. The receptors shown here come from a man between 18 and 35 years old in good health. Some clones in this sample may be carry-over from other donors' samples.

The V and J genes are TRBV5-1 and TRBJ2-1; D possibly corresponds to TRBD1 (5 bases). V dropped 0 bases and J dropped 9 bases, with 10 bases sitting between them. Germline V gene sequence: CDR1 SGHRS, CDR2 YFSETQ. This CDR3 contains 13 residues. Here the CDR3 DNA reads TGCGCCAGCAGCTTGGAGGCAGGGTTTGAGCAGTTCTTC. Translating gives CASSLEAGFEQFF. The full variable domain, rest sourced from reference TRBV5-1 and TRBJ2-1, is KAGVTQTPRYLIKTRGQQVTLSCSPISGHRSVSWYQQTPGQGLQFLFEYFSETQRNKGNFPGRFSGRQFSNSRSEMNVSTLELGDSALYLCASSLEAGFEQFFGPGTRLTVL.

The chain joins TRBV28 to TRBJ1-5; 9 bases match TRBD1. This CDR3 region has 16 residues. Germline trimming cut 7 bases from V and 4 bases from J; bases unmatched to any gene: 11. Germline CDR1 MDHEN, CDR2 SYDVKM. The CDR3 DNA reads as TGTGCCAGCACCAAATTGAGGACAGGGGTGAATCAGCCCCAGCATTTT. It encodes CASTKLRTGVNQPQHF.

The chain combines TRBV28 with TRBJ1-1; no clear D. The CDR3 has 12 residues. V gave up 2 bases and J gave up 4 bases, with 5 bases separating them. Germline CDR1 reads MDHEN; CDR2 reads SYDVKM. The CDR3 here is CASSLNPTEAFF. CDR3 DNA sequence: TGTGCCAGCAGTTTAAACCCCACTGAAGCTTTCTTT.

The rearrangement joins TRBV28 to TRBJ2-5; 9 bases fit TRBD2. V dropped 6 bases and J dropped 0; count of bases not matched to a gene: 8. CDR1 and CDR2 (germline): MDHEN, SYDVKM. CDR3 length equals 16 residues. This CDR3 is CASSPLEREDQETQYF. Here the CDR3 DNA reads TGTGCCAGCAGCCCGCTGGAGCGGGAGGACCAAGAGACCCAGTACTTC. Together with reference TRBV28 and TRBJ2-5, the CDR3 gives the full variable domain: DVKVTQSSRYLVKRTGEKVFLECVQDMDHENMFWYRQDPGLGLRLIYFSYDVKMKEKGDIPEGYSVSREKKERFSLILESASTNQTSMYLCASSPLEREDQETQYFGPGTRLLVL.

The rearrangement joins TRBV2 to TRBJ1-1, with no clear D. Germline CDR1 reads SNHLY; CDR2 reads FYNNEI. V lost 9 bases to trimming and J lost 1 base, with 12 bases between them. CDR3 length equals 13 residues. DNA of the CDR3: TGTGCCAGAGGGAAGGAGGCGAACACTGAAGCTTTCTTT. Protein product: CARGKEANTEAFF.

With regard to this clone: A much larger clone lies one base from this, so it may be a read error. The CDR3 spells CASSRSSGTGVLETRYF. The CDR3 nucleotides read TGTGCCAGCAGCCGATCCTCCGGGACAGGGGTTCTAGAGACCCGGTACTTC. The genes are TRBV11-2 and TRBJ2-5, with TRBD1 matching 10 bases. CDR1 is SGHAT and CDR2 is FQNNGV in the germline V gene. The CDR3 has 17 amino acids.

This clone was counted only a few times. V and J are TRBV6-1 and TRBJ1-2; TRBD1 agrees at 9 bases. This CDR3 region has 13 residues. Germline lookup yields CDR1 MNHNS and CDR2 SASEGT. V lost 6 bases and J lost 10; bases outside the gene matches: 9. CDR3 amino acids: CASRVGTGRNYTF. As DNA, the CDR3 is TGTGCCAGCAGGGTGGGGACAGGGAGGAACTACACCTTC.

This clone was observed a handful of times. J is TRBJ2-7 and V is TRBV10-2; 9 nucleotides line up with TRBD2. The germline V gene has CDR1 WSHSY and CDR2 SAAADI. The CDR3 spans 14 residues. Trimming at V came to 6 bases and at J to 5 bases, leaving 8 bases not matched to a gene. The CDR3 sequence: CASRPGLATHEQYF. DNA of the CDR3: TGCGCCAGCAGACCGGGACTAGCTACCCACGAGCAGTACTTC.

The chain employs TRBV5-4 and TRBJ1-2; no clear D. Trimming took off 0 bases at V and 8 bases at J, with 11 bases between the two ends. The CDR3 consists of 13 residues. Germline V gives CDR1 SGHNT, CDR2 YYREEE (reference sequence). The CDR3 region is CASSLAGSRGYTF. The CDR3 nucleotides are TGTGCCAGCAGCTTGGCGGGCTCTCGGGGCTACACCTTC.

This clone was seen a handful of times. The chain carries TRBV7-3 and TRBJ2-1, with D tentatively TRBD2 (5 bases). CDR1 and CDR2 (germline): SGHTA, FQGTGA. The ends were cut back, 4 bases at V and 3 bases at J, with 13 bases in the middle. This CDR3 contains 15 residues. CDR3 in amino acids: CASSSMVGDYNEQFF. CDR3 DNA: TGTGCCAGCAGCTCTATGGTCGGGGACTACAATGAGCAGTTCTTC.

The chain recombines TRBV28 with TRBJ2-7; 11 nucleotides match TRBD2. Losses at the gene ends were 1 base for V and 5 bases for J; bases not matched to a gene: 7. Per the germline V gene, CDR1 is MDHEN and CDR2 is SYDVKM. This CDR3 is 16 amino acids long. The DNA of the CDR3 is TGTGCCAGCAGTTTATCTAGCGGGAGGAAGAACGACGAGCAGTACTTC. Residues: CASSLSSGRKNDEQYF.

The chain employs TRBV6-6 and TRBJ2-2; D may correspond to TRBD1 or TRBD2 (6 bases each). The CDR3 loop spans 14 amino acids. V shed 3 bases and J shed 6 bases, with 11 bases lying between them. CDR1 is MNHNY, CDR2 SVGAGI, per germline (reference sequence). CDR3 DNA sequence: TGTGCCAGCAGTTATAGGGGGGAGGCCGGGGAGCTGTTTTTT. Protein sequence: CASSYRGEAGELFF.

The sample holds one count of this clone. The chain carries TRBV5-1 and TRBJ1-2, with D tentatively TRBD1 (6 bases). Germline CDR1 is SGHRS and CDR2 is YFSETQ. Trimming took off 4 bases at V and 2 bases at J, with 12 bases between the two ends. The CDR3 is 14 amino acids. CDR3 protein: CASSPGTSNYGYTF. CDR3 nucleotides: TGCGCCAGCAGCCCAGGGACATCCAACTATGGCTACACCTTC.

Remarks on this clone: A read error is the likely source, as a far larger clone sits one nucleotide away. The CDR3 sequence: CASSQLPGANVQTF. The CDR3 nucleotides are TGTGCCAGCAGTCAGTTACCTGGGGCCAACGTCCAGACTTTC. The gene calls are TRBV6-1 and TRBJ2-6; a weak D match, TRBD1 (5 bases). The CDR3 is 14 amino acids. Germline V gene data show CDR1 as MNHNS and CDR2 as SASEGT.

The chain carries TRBV7-6 and TRBJ2-7; D might be TRBD1 (5 bases). The CDR3 length is 14 residues. Germline V lookup: CDR1 SGHVS, CDR2 FNYEAQ. V lost 5 bases and J 7 bases, leaving 18 bases between the germline ends. The CDR3 region is CASSRMTDLGEQYF. CDR3 nucleotides: TGTGCCAGCAGCCGGATGACAGACCTGGGGGAGCAGTACTTC.

The J gene is TRBJ2-2, the V gene TRBV6-5; 8 bases fit TRBD2. V shed 6 bases, J shed 4 bases, and the junction held 7 bases outside the gene matches. The CDR3 loop spans 15 amino acids. Germline-derived CDR1 and CDR2 are MNHEY and SVGAGI. In DNA, the CDR3 is TGTGCCAGCAGCCCGGGGGGGGTGGGCACCGGGGAGCTGTTTTTT. Translated, it gives CASSPGGVGTGELFF.

The J gene is TRBJ2-7, the V gene TRBV5-1; D not resolved. V was clipped by 4 bases and J by 5 bases, with 16 bases between them. Germline-derived CDR1 and CDR2 are SGHRS and YFSETQ. The CDR3 consists of 14 residues. DNA for the CDR3: TGCGCCAGCAGCCTACTACCGAACAAAGACGAGCAGTACTTC. Protein: CASSLLPNKDEQYF.

J is TRBJ2-2 and V is TRBV5-1; no firm D call. CDR3 length: 15 residues. Germline V gene sequence: CDR1 SGHRS, CDR2 YFSETQ. Trimming removed 2 bases at V and 1 base at J, with 9 bases between. The CDR3 nucleotides are TGCGCCAGCAGCTTCGGCTACCTGAACACCGGGGAGCTGTTTTTT. As protein: CASSFGYLNTGELFF. Combining the CDR3 with reference TRBV5-1 and TRBJ2-2 gives the whole variable domain KAGVTQTPRYLIKTRGQQVTLSCSPISGHRSVSWYQQTPGQGLQFLFEYFSETQRNKGNFPGRFSGRQFSNSRSEMNVSTLELGDSALYLCASSFGYLNTGELFFGEGSRLTVL.

The chain joins TRBV28 to TRBJ2-5; either TRBD1 or TRBD2 may supply D (6 bases each). Germline values: CDR1 MDHEN, CDR2 SYDVKM. The CDR3 length is 15 residues. V lost 6 bases and J 7 bases, leaving 21 bases between the germline ends. The CDR3 DNA follows: TGTGCCAGCAGGCGACCCTCCGGGGGCGTGGGGACCCAGTACTTC. Translated, it gives CASRRPSGGVGTQYF.

V is TRBV11-2 and J is TRBJ2-3; D is perhaps TRBD1 or TRBD2 (5 bases each). Germline V gene data show CDR1 as SGHAT and CDR2 as FQNNGV. The CDR3 runs 16 residues. Trimming cost V 4 bases and J 3 bases, with 17 bases left between them. CDR3 sequence (DNA): TGTGCCAGCAGCTCTTCGCCGGGCTGGGGGACAGATACGCAGTATTTT. It codes for CASSSSPGWGTDTQYF.

Comment on this clone: Other DNA sequences from this sample encode an identical CDR3 as well. The chain links TRBV27 to TRBJ1-2; TRBD1 might be the D (6 bases). V lost 2 bases and J 4 bases, leaving 8 bases between the germline ends. The length of the CDR3 is 13 residues. Germline V gives CDR1 MNHEY, CDR2 SMNVEV (reference sequence). This CDR3 is CASSLEGGYGYTF. As DNA, the CDR3 is TGTGCCAGCAGTTTAGAAGGGGGCTATGGCTACACCTTC.

Here the CDR3 DNA reads TGTGCCAGCAGTTACTCCCGACAGGCTGGGGCCAACGTCCTGACTTTC. Translation: CASSYSRQAGANVLTF. The rearrangement links TRBV6-5 to TRBJ2-6; D is possibly TRBD1 (6 bases). Trimming removed 0 bases at V and 2 bases at J, with 8 bases between. The CDR3 extends over 16 amino acids. From germline, CDR1 is MNHEY and CDR2 SVGAGI.

This clone was counted a single time. V gene TRBV14 combines with J gene TRBJ2-7; a possible D gene is TRBD2 (5 bases). Trimming removed 0 bases from V and 9 bases from J, with 12 bases in between. The CDR3 has 13 residues. Germline V gene lookup returns CDR1 SGHDN and CDR2 FVKESK. This chain's CDR3 is CASSQDLALGQYF. CDR3 DNA sequence: TGTGCCAGCAGCCAAGATCTAGCATTGGGGCAGTACTTC.

The rearrangement joins TRBV7-3 to TRBJ2-3, with 14 nucleotides matching TRBD2. There are 16 residues in the CDR3. Germline V gene data show CDR1 as SGHTA and CDR2 as FQGTGA. Trimming took 5 bases from V and 6 from J; bases not matched to a gene: 7. The CDR3 nucleotides read TGTGCCAGCAGCCGTGGACTAGCGGGAGGCGGGGATACGCAGTATTTT. This translates into CASSRGLAGGGDTQYF.

For this clone: The identical CDR3 is also encoded by other nucleotide sequences in the sample. This rearrangement joins TRBV29-1 to TRBJ2-3; 11 nucleotides agree with TRBD2. The CDR3 consists of 14 residues. CDR1 and CDR2 (germline): SQVTM, ANQGSEA. The V and J ends lost 4 bases and 5 bases, in that order; junction bases with no gene match: 5. In DNA, the CDR3 is TGCAGCGTTGCTCTAGCGGGAGGAGGAGATACGCAGTATTTT. As protein: CSVALAGGGDTQYF.

The rearrangement uses TRBV28 and TRBJ2-3, with D unclear. CDR3 length equals 13 residues. Trimming stripped 6 bases from V and 4 bases from J, with 11 bases between. Germline V gene data show CDR1 as MDHEN and CDR2 as SYDVKM. CDR3 in amino acids: CASSAPSADTQYF. CDR3 bases: TGTGCCAGCAGCGCCCCGAGCGCAGATACGCAGTATTTT.

The CDR3 DNA reads as TGTGCCTGGAGTGTAGGGATGAAGCGATCACCCCTCCACTTT. It yields the protein CAWSVGMKRSPLHF. The chain links TRBV30 to TRBJ1-6; D call uncertain. Per germline, CDR1 GTSNPN and CDR2 SVGIG (reference sequence). This CDR3 spans 14 amino acids. V shed 0 bases and J shed 10 bases, with 13 bases lying between them.

This clone was observed a handful of times. The CDR3 here is CSATKTENTEAFF. As DNA, the CDR3 is TGCAGCGCGACAAAGACAGAGAACACTGAAGCTTTCTTT. This rearrangement joins TRBV29-1 to TRBJ1-1, with D maybe TRBD1 (5 bases). Germline values: CDR1 SQVTM, CDR2 ANQGSEA. V was shortened by 7 bases and J by 1 base, with 13 bases between the two germline ends. The CDR3 covers 13 residues.

The rearrangement links TRBV5-8 to TRBJ2-2, with TRBD1 matching over 9 bases. Germline CDR1 is SGHTS and CDR2 is YDEGEE. The CDR3 contains 14 residues. V trimming: 3 bases; J trimming: 7 bases; junction bases outside the gene matches: 4. DNA for the CDR3: TGTGCCAGCAGCTACAGGGGGCAGAACGGGGAGCTGTTTTTT. As protein: CASSYRGQNGELFF.

This clone was seen once. The V call is TRBV9, the J call TRBJ1-2; D is perhaps TRBD1 (6 bases). The CDR3 is 13 amino acids. Germline-derived CDR1 and CDR2 are SGDLS and YYNGEE. Trimming stripped 3 bases from V and 2 bases from J, with 8 bases between. CDR3 region: CASSAGTNYGYTF. Written as DNA, the CDR3 is TGTGCCAGCAGCGCTGGGACAAACTATGGCTACACCTTC.